The 29 T cell receptor beta chains reported below all come from one sample, sequenced in a study of blood T cell repertoires in COVID-19. Sequenced by immunoSEQ multiplex PCR; TCRdb stores in-frame clones only, minus some. In the table there are approximately 90,000 clones, 86% of which are singletons. What was sequenced was peripheral blood. Receptors originate from a man between 60 and 75 years old with acute or convalescent COVID-19.

The rearrangement uses TRBV6-5 and TRBJ2-7, with D maybe TRBD2 (6 bases). With 2 bases removed from V and 3 bases from J, the gap between germline ends came to 8 bases. The CDR3 is 13 amino acids. From germline, CDR1 is MNHEY and CDR2 SVGAGI. Here the CDR3 reads CASSYGTGYEQYF. The CDR3 DNA reads TGTGCCAGCAGTTACGGGACTGGCTACGAGCAGTACTTC.

The table lists this clone with a few counts. The chain carries TRBV5-3 and TRBJ1-6, with D possibly TRBD1 on 5 matching bases. TRBV5-3 is treated as an ORF (open reading frame) with a function not yet certain. The CDR3 is 18 amino acids. Trimming shortened V by 4 bases and J by 12 bases, and 29 bases separated the two germline ends. This CDR3 is CARSAPLRPGEGPLPLHF. The CDR3 nucleotides are TGTGCCAGAAGCGCCCCTCTTCGACCTGGGGAGGGACCCCTACCCCTCCACTTT.

The rearrangement uses TRBV5-6 and TRBJ1-6, with 7 nucleotides matching TRBD1. This CDR3 is 15 amino acids long. The germline V gene encodes CDR1 SGHDT and CDR2 YYEEEE. The V segment lost 4 bases and the J segment 4 bases; nucleotides outside the gene matches: 5. CDR3 region: CASSSGQAYNSPLHF. The CDR3 DNA reads as TGTGCCAGCAGCAGTGGACAGGCGTATAATTCACCCCTCCACTTT.

The chain has TRBV10-3 and TRBJ1-2, with TRBD1 matching over 8 bases. The V gene end was trimmed by 0 bases and the J gene end by 3 bases; junction bases not matched to a gene: 6. Germline-derived CDR1 and CDR2 are ENHRY and SYGVKD. This CDR3 is built from 16 residues. CDR3 sequence: CAISESSAGGYYGYTF. The CDR3 DNA sequence: TGTGCCATCAGTGAGTCCTCGGCAGGGGGCTACTATGGCTACACCTTC.

The rearrangement links TRBV3-1 (or the pseudogene TRBV3-2) to TRBJ1-6; D possibly corresponds to TRBD1 (6 bases). The V end was cut by 4 bases, the J end by 10 bases, with 14 bases between. This CDR3 contains 14 residues. Germline CDR1 and CDR2: LGHDT and YNNKEL (reference sequence). CDR3 DNA: TGTGCCAGCAGCCGAGGACAGTTACGGTCACCCCTCCACTTT. Protein: CASSRGQLRSPLHF.

CDR3 nucleotide sequence: TGTGCCAGCAGCTTGGTCGCGGACAATGAGCAGTTCTTC. It codes for CASSLVADNEQFF. V gene TRBV5-5 combines with J gene TRBJ2-1; the D is unclear. This CDR3 is built from 13 residues. Looked up from germline, CDR1 is SGHKS and CDR2 is YYEKEE (reference sequence). Trimming took off 0 bases at V and 5 bases at J, with 6 bases between the two ends.

V usage is TRBV19 and J usage is TRBJ2-2; D is perhaps TRBD2 (6 bases). Germline loops: CDR1 LNHDA, CDR2 SQIVND (reference sequence). Trimming stripped 11 bases from V and 5 bases from J, with 21 bases between. The CDR3 is 15 residues long. In nucleotides, the CDR3 is TGTGCCTCAAACCCGCAAAAAAGCGGGACCGGGGAGCTGTTTTTT. It yields the protein CASNPQKSGTGELFF.

The chain joins TRBV7-2 to TRBJ1-1, with a tentative D call TRBD1 (5 bases). With 5 bases removed from V and 5 bases from J, the gap between germline ends came to 18 bases. This CDR3 is built from 15 residues. Germline CDR1 is SGHTA and CDR2 is FQGNSA. CDR3 DNA: TGTGCCAGCAGCCTCAACTCTAGGGGTTTGACTGAAGCTTTCTTT. This translates into CASSLNSRGLTEAFF.

The chain combines TRBV11-2 with TRBJ2-5; D uncertain. This CDR3 has 14 residues. Trimming removed 5 bases at V and 1 base at J, with 11 bases between. Germline values: CDR1 SGHAT, CDR2 FQNNGV. DNA for the CDR3: TGTGCCAGCAGCCCCGCGTTCGTCCAAGAGACCCAGTACTTC. Residues: CASSPAFVQETQYF.

This chain connects TRBV18 to TRBJ1-1; 8 nucleotides align to TRBD1. This CDR3 is built from 15 residues. The V gene's germline CDR1 is KGHSH and CDR2 LQKENI. Losses at the gene ends were 1 base for V and 6 bases for J; bases not matched to a gene: 7. The CDR3 loop is CASSPRQGLSAEAFF. CDR3 coding DNA: TGTGCCAGCTCACCACGACAGGGGCTTTCTGCTGAAGCTTTCTTT.

The rearrangement uses TRBV5-4 and TRBJ1-2; D not resolved. V lost 0 bases and J lost 1, with 7 bases in between. The CDR3 totals 14 residues. Germline V gene sequence: CDR1 SGHNT, CDR2 YYREEE (reference sequence). The chain's CDR3 is CASSLVSVNYGYTF. As DNA, the CDR3 is TGTGCCAGCAGCTTGGTATCCGTTAACTATGGCTACACCTTC. Drawing the rest from reference TRBV5-4 and TRBJ1-2, the complete variable domain is ETGVTQSPTHLIKTRGQQVTLRCSSQSGHNTVSWYQQALGQGPQFIFQYYREEENGRGNFPPRFSGLQFPNYSSELNVNALELDDSALYLCASSLVSVNYGYTFGSGTRLTVV.

V and J are TRBV21-1 and TRBJ1-5. TRBV21-1 is a pseudogene locus. The CDR3 is 15 amino acids. The CDR3 loop is CAQFAGAYSNQPQHF. The DNA for the CDR3 is TGTGCCCAGTTCGCGGGGGCATACAGCAATCAGCCCCAGCATTTT.

CDR3 loop: CASSASQWGVTQYF. CDR3 bases: TGCGCCAGCAGTGCTAGTCAGTGGGGGGTTACGCAGTATTTT. The chain carries TRBV10-1 and TRBJ2-3; TRBD2 might be the D (6 bases). CDR3 size: 14 residues. The germline V gene encodes CDR1 WNHNN and CDR2 SYGVQD (reference sequence). V was pared by 4 bases and J by 8 bases, with 16 bases between.

The chain is built from TRBV11-2 and TRBJ2-1; D gene unclear. This CDR3 comprises 13 residues. The germline V and J ends were trimmed by 0 bases and 10 bases, with 10 bases remaining between them. Per germline, CDR1 SGHAT and CDR2 FQNNGV. The CDR3 DNA reads TGTGCCAGCAGCTTAGAAAATTGGGCAGAGCAGTTCTTC. Translation: CASSLENWAEQFF.

This rearrangement joins TRBV30 to TRBJ2-1, with 8 bases identical to TRBD2. Looked up from germline, CDR1 is GTSNPN and CDR2 is SVGIG (reference sequence). This CDR3 contains 12 residues. Trimming took 5 bases from V and 7 from J; bases not matched to a gene: 4. As DNA, the CDR3 is TGTGCCTGGGACGGGAGGGAAAATGAGCAGTTCTTC. Its translation: CAWDGRENEQFF. Based on the CDR3 plus reference TRBV30 and TRBJ2-1, the full variable domain is SQTIHQWPATLVQPVGSPLSLECTVEGTSNPNLYWYRQAAGRGLQLLFYSVGIGQISSEVPQNLSASRPQDRQFILSSKKLLLSDSGFYLCAWDGRENEQFFGPGTRLTVL.

This chain connects TRBV29-1 to TRBJ1-4; 9 bases map to TRBD1. Germline lookup yields CDR1 SQVTM and CDR2 ANQGSEA. After removal of 4 bases from V and 15 bases from J, the junction contained 6 bases not matched to a gene. The CDR3 totals 11 residues. The chain's CDR3 is CSVGGQGRLFF. The CDR3 DNA follows: TGCAGCGTTGGCGGACAGGGGAGGTTGTTTTTT. Using reference TRBV29-1 and TRBJ1-4 for the parts outside the CDR3, the full variable domain is SAVISQKPSRDICQRGTSLTIQCQVDSQVTMMFWYRQQPGQSLTLIATANQGSEATYESGFVIDKFPISRPNLTFSTLTVSNMSPEDSSIYLCSVGGQGRLFFGSGTQLSVL.

The rearrangement links TRBV9 to TRBJ2-3; perhaps TRBD2 as D (6 bases). The CDR3 extends over 11 amino acids. V was pared by 5 bases and J by 6 bases, with 7 bases between. Germline V CDR1 and CDR2: SGDLS, YYNGEE. The CDR3 sequence is CASSREDTQYF. Here the CDR3 DNA reads TGTGCCAGCAGTCGGGAGGATACGCAGTATTTT.

The CDR3 loop reads CASSQGAYEQYF. The CDR3 coding sequence is TGCGCCAGCAGTCAGGGGGCCTACGAGCAGTACTTC. The chain is built from TRBV10-2 and TRBJ2-7, with 7 bases aligning to TRBD1. The CDR3 is 12 residues long. The V gene's germline CDR1 is WSHSY and CDR2 SAAADI. J was trimmed by 2 bases and V by 5 bases; bases with no gene match: 0.

The chain joins TRBV6-5 to TRBJ1-6, with 7 bases lining up with TRBD1. The V gene end was trimmed by 2 bases and the J gene end by 10 bases; junction bases not matched to a gene: 11. Germline CDR1 reads MNHEY; CDR2 reads SVGAGI. The CDR3 is made up of 16 amino acids. CDR3 sequence (DNA): TGTGCCAGCAGTTACCCAAGTATGACAGGGTGGTCACCCCTCCACTTT. Its translation is CASSYPSMTGWSPLHF.

Of note for this clone: This CDR3 is also generated by other DNA sequences in the sample. This chain uses TRBV28 with TRBJ1-1; 10 bases line up with TRBD1. CDR1 is MDHEN, CDR2 SYDVKM, per germline. The V and J ends lost 8 bases and 0 bases, in that order; junction bases with no gene match: 3. CDR3 length: 14 residues. Here the CDR3 reads CASGTGALNTEAFF. The CDR3 nucleotides read TGTGCCAGCGGGACAGGGGCCCTGAACACTGAAGCTTTCTTT.

J is TRBJ1-4 and V is TRBV9; tentatively, D is TRBD1 (6 bases). The CDR3 runs to 15 residues. With 4 bases removed from V and 6 bases from J, the gap between germline ends came to 16 bases. From germline, CDR1 is SGDLS and CDR2 YYNGEE. CDR3 protein: CASSRTGTKDEKLFF. The CDR3 DNA is TGTGCCAGCAGCCGCACAGGGACTAAGGATGAAAAACTGTTTTTT.

This clone appeared many times. The chain employs TRBV19 and TRBJ2-3; weak D call: TRBD1 (5 bases). This CDR3 is built from 16 residues. V was clipped by 1 base and J by 3 bases, with 14 bases between them. Germline V gene data show CDR1 as LNHDA and CDR2 as SQIVND (reference sequence). This CDR3 is CASSIGAGKGTDTQYF. The DNA for the CDR3 is TGTGCCAGTAGTATAGGGGCAGGGAAAGGTACAGATACGCAGTATTTT.

The gene calls are TRBV9 and TRBJ2-3, with TRBD2 matching 11 bases. Germline values: CDR1 SGDLS, CDR2 YYNGEE. CDR3 length: 14 residues. Trimming cost V 5 bases and J 2 bases; bases outside gene matches: 1. DNA of the CDR3: TGTGCCAGCAGTAGCGGGGGGGACACAGATACGCAGTATTTT. Its protein is CASSSGGDTDTQYF. The full variable domain, completed using reference TRBV9 and TRBJ2-3, is DSGVTQTPKHLITATGQRVTLRCSPRSGDLSVYWYQQSLDQGLQFLIQYYNGEERAKGNILERFSAQQFPDLHSELNLSSLELGDSALYFCASSSGGDTDTQYFGPGTRLTVL.

This clone was detected ten times or more. The identical CDR3 is also encoded by other nucleotide sequences in the sample. The chain has TRBV29-1 and TRBJ1-1; the match to TRBD1 covers 8 bases. With V trimmed by 6 bases and J by 0 bases, 3 bases remained unmatched. The CDR3 totals 13 residues. Germline CDR1 reads SQVTM; CDR2 reads ANQGSEA. As DNA, the CDR3 is TGCAGCGTCTGGACAGGGATGAACACTGAAGCTTTCTTT. It encodes CSVWTGMNTEAFF.

CDR3 sequence: CASSTGTSGVTDTQYF. In DNA form, the CDR3 reads TGTGCCAGCAGCACCGGGACTAGCGGGGTCACAGATACGCAGTATTTT. The chain has TRBV5-4 and TRBJ2-3; 13 nucleotides agree with TRBD2. The CDR3 runs 16 residues. Trimming removed 4 bases from V and 2 bases from J; junction bases left unmatched: 4. The germline gives CDR1 SGHNT, CDR2 YYREEE (reference sequence).

This clone was found a few times. The chain is built from TRBV18 and TRBJ2-3; the D gene is possibly TRBD1 (6 bases). The germline V and J ends were trimmed by 3 bases and 6 bases, with 13 bases remaining between them. The CDR3 sequence is 14 residues long. Germline V lookup: CDR1 KGHSH, CDR2 LQKENI. The chain's CDR3 is CASSPSTGKDTQYF. The CDR3 DNA follows: TGTGCCAGCTCACCTTCCACAGGGAAGGATACGCAGTATTTT.

This sequence joins TRBV4-1 and TRBJ1-6; tentatively, D is TRBD1 (6 bases). V lost 3 bases to trimming and J lost 7 bases, with 16 bases between them. The germline CDR1 and CDR2 sequences are MGHRA and YSYEKL. The CDR3 consists of 16 residues. The CDR3 sequence: CASSQIQGNKNSPLHF. Written as DNA, the CDR3 is TGCGCCAGCAGCCAGATACAGGGAAACAAGAATTCACCCCTCCACTTT.

The rearrangement uses TRBV19 and TRBJ2-7; the D gene is possibly TRBD2 (5 bases). Per the germline V gene, CDR1 is LNHDA and CDR2 is SQIVND (reference sequence). V lost 8 bases, J lost 4 bases, and 9 bases lay in between. The CDR3 extends over 11 amino acids. The CDR3, as DNA: TGTGCCAGTGGGGAGTCGTACGAGCAGTACTTC. Protein product: CASGESYEQYF.

The V and J genes are TRBV5-1 and TRBJ2-5, with TRBD1 identical over 8 bases. The CDR3 spans 15 residues. J gave up 5 bases and V 4 bases, and 10 bases lay outside the gene matches. Germline CDR1 and CDR2: SGHRS and YFSETQ. In DNA, the CDR3 is TGCGCCAGCAGCGTCCGTGGAGACAGGGGTGAGACCCAGTACTTC. It encodes CASSVRGDRGETQYF.